Presented here are 16 T cell receptor beta chains from one specimen sequenced in a study of T cells in Graves' hyperthyroidism and ophthalmopathy. From RNA transcripts, TCR beta CDR3 regions were amplified. When the TCR CDR3 underwent first-round RT-PCR, the HTBI primer set was used. TCRdb re-called the multiplex PCR reads through MiXCR, storing one row per CDR3 protein. The repertoire holds approximately 740,000 distinct CDR3 sequences, with about 15% as singletons. The sample taken for sequencing was blood. Receptor source: a woman under 30 with Graves' hyperthyroidism.

Concerning this clonotype itself: A read error is possible here, since a much larger clone lies one base away. V gene TRBV6-9 combines with J gene TRBJ2-1; D is ambiguous. Germline V gene lookup returns CDR1 MNHGY and CDR2 SVAAGI. V lost 3 bases and J lost 5, with 17 bases in between. The CDR3 has 16 residues. CDR3 sequence: CASSYTASSLHNEQFF. The CDR3 coding sequence is TGTGCCAGCAGTTACACAGCCTCTTCACTCCACAATGAGCAGTTCTTC.

This clonotype was seen ten or more times. The chain carries TRBV7-9 and TRBJ2-1; D may be TRBD1 or TRBD2 (5 bases each). This CDR3 spans 18 amino acids. Trimming removed 3 bases at V and 0 bases at J, with 18 bases between. In germline, CDR1 is SEHNR, CDR2 FQNEAQ (reference sequence). The CDR3 is CASSLELGPSSSYNEQFF. DNA for the CDR3: TGTGCCAGCAGCTTGGAACTGGGACCCTCTAGCTCCTACAATGAGCAGTTCTTC.

This clonotype was seen repeatedly, ten times or more. The chain employs TRBV20-1 and TRBJ1-1; D remains ambiguous. In germline, CDR1 is DFQATT, CDR2 SNEGSKA (reference sequence). The CDR3 contains 11 residues. V dropped 3 bases and J dropped 9 bases, with 11 bases sitting between them. CDR3 bases: TGCAGTGCTAGTAAGCAACCTAAAGCTTTCTTT. Its translation is CSASKQPKAFF.

Remarks on this clonotype: A read error may account for a junction end that differs from germline. This rearrangement joins TRBV12-3 or TRBV12-4 to TRBJ2-7; TRBD1 aligns across 9 bases. The CDR3 totals 14 residues. The CDR3 is CAGSFGTGSLEQYF. The CDR3 DNA follows: TGTGCCGGCAGTTTCGGGACAGGGTCCCTCGAGCAGTACTTC.

The rearrangement joins TRBV27 to TRBJ2-1, with TRBD2 identical over 11 bases. The CDR3 consists of 17 residues. J lost 6 bases, V lost 2 bases, and 9 bases had no gene match. CDR1 and CDR2 from the germline V gene are MNHEY and SMNVEV (reference sequence). The CDR3 is CASSLGSGRGVSNEQFF. In nucleotides, the CDR3 is TGTGCCAGCAGTTTAGGTAGCGGGAGGGGGGTCAGCAATGAGCAGTTCTTC.

This clonotype was observed many times. The rearrangement links TRBV4-3 to TRBJ2-1; 8 bases line up with TRBD2. The CDR3 contains 16 residues. The junction had 6 bases not matched to a gene; V was cut back by 1 base and J by 4 bases. Germline V gene data show CDR1 as LGHNA and CDR2 as YSLEER. The CDR3 region is CASSQAPAGEYNEQFF. The CDR3 DNA is TGCGCCAGCAGCCAAGCTCCAGCGGGAGAGTACAATGAGCAGTTCTTC.

This clonotype came up a few times. The rearrangement uses TRBV12-3 or TRBV12-4 and TRBJ1-5; D unclear. The CDR3 contains 13 residues. V was shortened by 1 base and J by 11 bases, with 12 bases between the two germline ends. The CDR3 here is CASSLDDWRSQHF. CDR3 sequence (DNA): TGTGCCAGCAGTTTAGACGATTGGCGGTCCCAGCATTTT.

The sample holds many counts of this clonotype. The chain uses TRBV7-2 and TRBJ1-4; D uncertain. The CDR3 is 15 amino acids. The germline V gene has CDR1 SGHTA and CDR2 FQGNSA. Trimming took off 4 bases at V and 0 bases at J, with 9 bases between the two ends. This CDR3 is CASSYDGATNEKLFF. Here the CDR3 DNA reads TGTGCCAGCAGCTACGACGGAGCAACTAATGAAAAACTGTTTTTT.

Many counts were recorded for this clonotype. One end of the junction does not line up with germline, which may come from a read error. The chain is built from TRBV28 and TRBJ1-5; D gene ambiguous. From germline, CDR1 is MDHEN and CDR2 SYDVKM. The CDR3 runs to 16 residues. CDR3 sequence: CASSSLFPFSDQPQHF. The CDR3 DNA reads TGTGCCAGCAGTTCCCTGTTCCCCTTTAGCGATCAGCCCCAGCATTTT. Supplemented by reference TRBV28 and TRBJ1-5, the full variable domain reads DVKVTQSSRYLVKRTGEKVFLECVQDMDHENMFWYRQDPGLGLRLIYFSYDVKMKEKGDIPEGYSVSREKKERFSLILESASTNQTSMYLCASSSLFPFSDQPQHFGDGTRLSIL.

This clonotype appeared a few times. The chain recombines TRBV7-9 with TRBJ2-7; D is undetermined. Germline CDR1 reads SEHNR; CDR2 reads FQNEAQ (reference sequence). The CDR3 length is 13 residues. V lost 4 bases and J 7 bases, leaving 14 bases between the germline ends. This chain's CDR3 is CASSSRAAKEQYF. The CDR3, as DNA: TGTGCCAGCAGCTCCCGGGCCGCGAAAGAGCAGTACTTC.

V is TRBV20-1 and J is TRBJ2-7; D is perhaps TRBD1 (6 bases). V was cut by 0 bases and J by 0 bases, with 9 bases left in between. Germline V gene lookup returns CDR1 DFQATT and CDR2 SNEGSKA (reference sequence). The CDR3 length is 14 residues. Here the CDR3 reads CSARETGFSYEQYF. DNA of the CDR3: TGCAGTGCTAGAGAGACAGGCTTCTCCTACGAGCAGTACTTC.

This rearrangement joins TRBV5-1 to TRBJ1-1, with D possibly matching TRBD1 (6 bases). Trimming shortened V by 4 bases and J by 4 bases, and 14 bases separated the two germline ends. The CDR3 covers 14 residues. CDR1 SGHRS and CDR2 YFSETQ come from the germline V gene. Written as DNA, the CDR3 is TGCGCCAGCAGCATGGACGCAGGGGCCACTGAAGCTTTCTTT. Amino acids: CASSMDAGATEAFF.

The chain joins TRBV6-1 to TRBJ2-3; 7 nucleotides agree with TRBD2. Germline V CDR1 and CDR2: MNHNS, SASEGT. The CDR3 has 16 residues. V dropped 7 bases and J dropped 7; count of bases not matched to a gene: 17. The CDR3 reads CASTSWGGEGRHTQYF. The CDR3 region has the DNA TGTGCCAGCACCTCTTGGGGGGGGGAGGGCCGTCATACGCAGTATTTT.

This clonotype showed up just a few times. The chain joins TRBV7-9 to TRBJ2-7; D possibly uses TRBD1 or TRBD2 (5 bases each). V lost 1 base to trimming and J lost 3 bases, with 16 bases between them. Germline loops: CDR1 SEHNR, CDR2 FQNEAQ (reference sequence). The CDR3 is made up of 16 amino acids. The CDR3 loop is CASSLGLGTKGYEQYF. For the CDR3, the DNA is TGTGCCAGCAGCTTAGGATTAGGGACCAAGGGCTACGAGCAGTACTTC.

This clonotype occurred many times. The chain employs TRBV18 and TRBJ2-3; D unresolved. The CDR3 loop spans 13 amino acids. Trimming cost V 3 bases and J 2 bases, with 6 bases left between them. The germline CDR1 and CDR2 sequences are KGHSH and LQKENI. This CDR3 reads CASSPSYTDTQYF. Written as DNA, the CDR3 is TGTGCCAGCTCACCTTCCTACACAGATACGCAGTATTTT.

This clonotype was seen at least ten times. This sequence joins TRBV2 and TRBJ2-7; D uncertain. Deletions cut 7 bases from V and 2 bases from J, with 9 bases between. The CDR3 sequence is 12 residues long. From germline, CDR1 is SNHLY and CDR2 FYNNEI. CDR3 region: CASKGDTYEQYF. CDR3 coding DNA: TGTGCCAGCAAAGGTGACACCTACGAGCAGTACTTC.